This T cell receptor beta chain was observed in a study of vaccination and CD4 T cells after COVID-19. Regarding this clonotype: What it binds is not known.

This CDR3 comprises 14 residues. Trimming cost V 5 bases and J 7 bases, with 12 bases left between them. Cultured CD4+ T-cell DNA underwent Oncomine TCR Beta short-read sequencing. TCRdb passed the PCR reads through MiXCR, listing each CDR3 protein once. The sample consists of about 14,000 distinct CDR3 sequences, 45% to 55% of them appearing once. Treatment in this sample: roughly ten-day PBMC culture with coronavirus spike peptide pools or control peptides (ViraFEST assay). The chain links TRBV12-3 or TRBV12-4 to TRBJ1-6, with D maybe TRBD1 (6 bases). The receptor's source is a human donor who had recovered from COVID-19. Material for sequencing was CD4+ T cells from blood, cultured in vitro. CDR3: CASSLDSLNSPLHF. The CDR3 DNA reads TGTGCCAGCAGTCTGGACAGCCTCAATTCACCCCTCCACTTT.